Listed below are T cell receptor beta chains from one sample, sequenced in a study of cytomegalovirus exposure and HLA in healthy donors. Using immunoSEQ multiplex PCR, the repertoire was profiled, and TCRdb retains in-frame clones only, with some absent. The sample consists of about 170,000 clones, approximately 80% of them appearing once. Sequencing was performed on PBMCs. These receptors originate from a woman younger than 35 in good health and CMV-seropositive. CDR3s include the opening cysteine and the closing phenylalanine or tryptophan. D genes are given only for firm matches. Clone size, where shown, is once, few, many, or a class for clones that have expanded.

>-|TRBJ2-7|-|TRBV7-6
TGTGCCAGCAGCCCCTCGGCGGGGTATACCTACGAGCAGTACTTC
CASSPSAGYTYEQYF
>-|TRBJ2-7|-|TRBV6-1
TGTGCCAGCAGTGCGTATGACGAGCAGTACTTC
CASSAYDEQYF
>-|TRBJ2-5|TRBD1|TRBV9
TGTGCCAGCAGCTCAAGGGACAGTCCAAACCAAGAGACCCAGTACTTC
CASSSRDSPNQETQYF
>-|TRBJ1-1|-|TRBV28
TGTGCCAGCAGTTTCTTCACTGAAGCTTTCTTT
CASSFFTEAFF
>-|TRBJ1-2|-|TRBV12-5
TGTGCTAGTGGCAAGGGGGGGGGCGTCGGCTATGGCTACACCTTC
CASGKGGGVGYGYTF
>-|TRBJ2-5|-|TRBV15
TGTGCCACCAGCAGAGATCCCGGGGAGACCCAGTACTTC
CATSRDPGETQYF
>-|TRBJ2-3|-|TRBV29-1
TGCAGCGTTGAAGAAGTGGGAGGTGCAGATACGCAGTATTTT
CSVEEVGGADTQYF
>-|TRBJ1-2|TRBD1|TRBV7-8
TGTGCCAGCAGCTTAGAGGGGACAGGATACTATGGCTACACCTTC
CASSLEGTGYYGYTF
>-|TRBJ1-4|-|TRBV7-9
TGTGCCAGCAGCTCCCCGTTCGTGGGGACAAGGGAAAAACTGTTTTTT
CASSSPFVGTREKLFF
>-|TRBJ2-3|-|TRBV25-1
TGTGCCAGCAGTGGGGGCGCAGATACGCAGTATTTT
CASSGGADTQYF
>-|TRBJ2-1|TRBD1|TRBV10-3
TGTGCCATCAGATCCGGGACAGGGAAGGTGGGTGAGCAGTTCTTC
CAIRSGTGKVGEQFF
>-|TRBJ2-1|-|TRBV29-1
TGCAGCGTTGAAGCGCCGGACAGAAGCTCCTACAATGAGCAGTTCTTC
CSVEAPDRSSYNEQFF
>-|TRBJ2-1|-|TRBV5-6
TGTGCCAGCAGCATACCTCTAGGGGGGGAAGGCAATGAGCAGTTCTTC
CASSIPLGGEGNEQFF
>-|TRBJ1-4|-|TRBV2
TGTGCCAGCAGTGGGGGGGGCAGGATTAGTGAAAAACTGTTTTTT
CASSGGGRISEKLFF
>-|TRBJ2-3|-|TRBV6-5
TGTGCCAGCAGGAGAGAGAACACAGATACGCAGTATTTT
CASRRENTDTQYF
>once|TRBJ1-3|-|TRBV19
TGTGCCAGTAGCGACAGGTGGGGAAACACCATATATTTT
CASSDRWGNTIYF
>-|TRBJ2-7|TRBD1|TRBV28
TGTGCCAGCAGCATCCCGGGACAGGGAATTTACGAGCAGTACTTC
CASSIPGQGIYEQYF
>-|TRBJ2-3|-|TRBV28
TGTGCCAGCAGTTTACAGGGGTTTGAGACAGATACGCAGTATTTT
CASSLQGFETDTQYF
>few|TRBJ2-2|-|TRBV19
TGTGCCAGTAACCAAGGGGTCACCGGGGAGCTGTTTTTT
CASNQGVTGELFF
>-|TRBJ1-1|-|TRBV5-8
TGTGCCAGCAGCTTTTCAGGGTACACTGAAGCTTTCTTT
CASSFSGYTEAFF
>-|TRBJ1-1|-|TRBV7-9
TGTGCCAGCAGCTTAAGAACGGGGGACGACACTGAAGCTTTCTTT
CASSLRTGDDTEAFF
>-|TRBJ1-1|-|TRBV19
TGTGCCAGTAGTATTACGGGTAACACTGAAGCTTTCTTT
CASSITGNTEAFF
>-|TRBJ2-4|-|TRBV4-3
TGCGCCAGCAGCCAGACGCCAGACCGCGGCCTAGCCAAAAACATTCAGTACTTC
CASSQTPDRGLAKNIQYF
>-|TRBJ1-5|TRBD1|TRBV19
TGTGCCAGTAGTGTGGGACAGGGAGGAGTGAGCAATCAGCCCCAGCATTTT
CASSVGQGGVSNQPQHF
>-|TRBJ1-3|-|TRBV7-9
TGTGCCAGCAGCTTTAGCGGGCTCCTCTCTGGAAACACCATATATTTT
CASSFSGLLSGNTIYF
>-|TRBJ2-7|TRBD1|TRBV30
TGTGCCTGCCGGGACAGCTACGAGCAGTACTTC
CACRDSYEQYF
>-|TRBJ1-1|TRBD1|TRBV5-1
TGCGCCAGCAGCTGGGTTCGGACAGGGATGAACACTGAAGCTTTCTTT
CASSWVRTGMNTEAFF
>few|TRBJ1-5|-|TRBV28
TGTGCCAGCAGCACAGGGTTTACTCAGCCCCAGCATTTT
CASSTGFTQPQHF
>-|TRBJ1-1|TRBD1|TRBV19
TGTGCCAGTAGTGCGGGGACAGACTTTATAGAAGCTTTCTTT
CASSAGTDFIEAFF
>-|TRBJ2-7|-|TRBV27
TGTGCCAGCAGTTTATCCCACGCGTCAGGGGGGACCTACGAGCAGTACTTC
CASSLSHASGGTYEQYF
>-|TRBJ2-4|-|TRBV27
TGTGCCAGCAGGGACCTAACAGGGACCTACGGCGGAGCCAAAAACATTCAGTACTTC
CASRDLTGTYGGAKNIQYF
>-|TRBJ1-6|-|TRBV7-9
TGTGCCAGCAGCTTACAGGGGAAGAATTCACCCCTCCACTTT
CASSLQGKNSPLHF
>-|TRBJ1-6|-|TRBV5-5
TGTGCCAGCAGCTTGGTACTAACCCGGGAAGGCTCCTATAATTCACCCCTCCACTTT
CASSLVLTREGSYNSPLHF
>-|TRBJ2-3|-|TRBV7-3
TGTGCCAGCAGCTTATGGGGGGGCGCAGATACGCAGTATTTT
CASSLWGGADTQYF
>-|TRBJ1-5|-|TRBV7-2
TGTGCCAGCAGCTTCCCGAGTCAGCCCCAGCATTTT
CASSFPSQPQHF
>few|TRBJ1-1|-|TRBV6-5
TGTGCCAGCAGGGAAGGGGATTTGCCTGAAGCTTTCTTT
CASREGDLPEAFF
>-|TRBJ2-3|-|TRBV11-3
TGTGCCAGCAGCCCCAGGCTTCAGGGGGGCCGCACAGATACGCAGTATTTT
CASSPRLQGGRTDTQYF
>-|TRBJ1-1|-|TRBV6-6
TGTGCCAGCAGGGTGGAGGGCACTGAAGCTTTCTTT
CASRVEGTEAFF
>-|TRBJ2-1|TRBD2|TRBV9
TGTGCCAGCAGCGGTAGCGGGGGGGCCCTCAATGAGCAGTTCTTC
CASSGSGGALNEQFF
>-|TRBJ1-5|-|TRBV27
TGTGCCAGCAGTTTATTGAGGGGGAATCAGCCCCAGCATTTT
CASSLLRGNQPQHF
>-|TRBJ2-3|-|TRBV5-6
TGTGCCAGCAGCCGACTGAATACGCAGTATTTT
CASSRLNTQYF
>-|TRBJ1-5|TRBD1|TRBV30
TGTGCCTGGAGTCCAACAGGGGATATTGAGCCCCAGCATTTT
CAWSPTGDIEPQHF
>-|TRBJ2-5|-|TRBV7-9
TGTGCCAGCAGCGACCCCCAACAGGGATCGGCAGAGACCCAGTACTTC
CASSDPQQGSAETQYF
>-|TRBJ1-5|TRBD1|TRBV6-5
TGTGCGACAGGGCCGGGGCAGCCCCAGCATTTT
CATGPGQPQHF
>-|TRBJ1-4|-|TRBV30
TGTGCCTGGGGGTCCGGGATTGACGAAAAACTGTTTTTT
CAWGSGIDEKLFF
>-|TRBJ2-3|TRBD1|TRBV5-6
TGTGCCAGCAGCACGGGACAGCCTTACGTGGGCACAGATACGCAGTATTTT
CASSTGQPYVGTDTQYF
>-|TRBJ2-5|-|TRBV6-5
TGTGCCAGCAGTTACTCCGAGGGCCGGGAGACCCAGTACTTC
CASSYSEGRETQYF
>once|TRBJ1-2|-|TRBV12-5
TGTGCTAGTGGTTTGAGTGCCGAGTATGGCTACACCTTC
CASGLSAEYGYTF
>-|TRBJ1-6|TRBD1|TRBV19
TGTGCCAGTAGAGGACAGGGAGGTTCACCCCTCCACTTT
CASRGQGGSPLHF
>-|TRBJ1-2|-|TRBV7-9
TGTGCCAGCAGCTTAGGAACTCAAAGCTATGGCTACACCTTC
CASSLGTQSYGYTF
>-|TRBJ1-2|-|TRBV7-2
TGTGCCAGCAGCCCAGGGTCGGTTTACTATGGCTACACCTTC
CASSPGSVYYGYTF
>-|TRBJ1-1|-|TRBV9
TGTGCCAGCAGCGTACTCAGGGACACTGAAGCTTTCTTT
CASSVLRDTEAFF
>-|TRBJ2-7|-|TRBV21-1
TGTGCCAGCAACCTACGACGGACTGTGTTGTACGAGCAGTACTTC
CASNLRRTVLYEQYF
>-|TRBJ1-4|-|TRBV5-1
TGCGCCAGCAGCTTGAGGGGCGGGAGTGAAAAACTGTTTTTT
CASSLRGGSEKLFF
>-|TRBJ1-5|-|TRBV6-1
TGTGCCAGCGGCGTGGACAATTTGCAGCCCCAGCATTTT
CASGVDNLQPQHF
>-|TRBJ2-7|TRBD1|TRBV27
TGTGCCAGCAGTACCGGGACAGGGAATTACGAGCAGTACTTC
CASSTGTGNYEQYF
>-|TRBJ1-2|-|TRBV29-1
TGCAGCGTTGAAGGGAGGGGAGCTAACTATGGCTACACCTTC
CSVEGRGANYGYTF
>-|TRBJ2-3|TRBD2|TRBV9
TGTGCCAGCAGCTCCCGACTAGCGGGGGGGATAGATACGCAGTATTTT
CASSSRLAGGIDTQYF